This TCR beta chain was profiled in a study of neurological immune-mediated disorders. Study-wide results and limits: It was the repertoires of 18 of 34 multiple sclerosis patients that phylogenetic grouping placed in one related-CDR3 cluster, which is a possible signature.

From the 5' RACE reads, TCRdb called clonotypes with MiXCR, one entry per CDR3 protein. This table holds over 60,000 distinct CDR3 sequences, 5.2% found once. At least ten counts were recorded for this clonotype. The antigen is not known. This CDR3 is 12 amino acids long. Between the trimmed V and J ends, which lost 3 bases and 6 bases, there was a span of 8 bases. Germline V gene sequence: CDR1 DFQATT, CDR2 SNEGSKA (reference sequence). Sequencing was performed on PBMCs. The sequence came from a woman aged 25-40 years with multiple sclerosis. The rearrangement uses TRBV20-1 and TRBJ2-2; unclear D gene. The CDR3 bases are TGCAGTGCTAGTAATAGTCCCGGGGAGCTGTTTTTT. Translated: CSASNSPGELFF.